These 25 T cell receptor beta chains originate from one sample sequenced in a study of blood T cell repertoires in COVID-19. Sequencing used immunoSEQ multiplex PCR; TCRdb keeps in-frame clones, though not all of them. The table has some 150,000 clones, more than 80% seen once. Sequences were obtained from peripheral blood. The receptor set was obtained from a human donor in a cohort sampled during active COVID-19.

The chain is built from TRBV27 and TRBJ1-6, with D hard to call. Trimming cost V 3 bases and J 7 bases, with 10 bases left between them. The germline gives CDR1 MNHEY, CDR2 SMNVEV (reference sequence). This CDR3 comprises 14 residues. As DNA, the CDR3 is TGTGCCAGCAGTTTCAAACCGGTGAATTCACCCCTCCACTTT. Protein product: CASSFKPVNSPLHF.

The chain employs TRBV3-1 (or the pseudogene TRBV3-2) and TRBJ1-4; D might be TRBD1 (5 bases). Germline-derived CDR1 and CDR2 are LGHDT and YNNKEL (reference sequence). Trimming left V 4 bases short and J 4 bases short, with 19 bases between. This CDR3 contains 17 residues. Written as DNA, the CDR3 is TGTGCCAGCAGCCCCGGCTGGGGGAGGGGTGTTAATGAAAAACTGTTTTTT. Translated: CASSPGWGRGVNEKLFF.

V gene TRBV7-4 combines with J gene TRBJ1-3; D is undetermined. V was pared by 8 bases and J by 0 bases, with 8 bases between. This CDR3 spans 13 amino acids. Looked up from germline, CDR1 is SGHVT and CDR2 is SQSDAQ. The CDR3 sequence: CASGPPSGNTIYF. The DNA of the CDR3 is TGTGCCAGCGGGCCCCCCTCTGGAAACACCATATATTTT.

The J gene is TRBJ1-1, the V gene TRBV18; no reliable D call. Germline CDR1 reads KGHSH; CDR2 reads LQKENI. Trimming cost V 4 bases and J 4 bases, with 16 bases left between them. The CDR3 has 15 amino acids. CDR3 DNA sequence: TGTGCCAGCTCACTACTCACCGGGGATGGCACTGAAGCTTTCTTT. Its protein is CASSLLTGDGTEAFF.

J is TRBJ2-1 and V is TRBV5-1, with TRBD1 identical over 8 bases. The ends lost 0 bases at V and 7 bases at J; junction bases unmatched: 12. CDR1 is SGHRS and CDR2 is YFSETQ in the germline V gene. This CDR3 contains 17 residues. The CDR3 loop is CASSLAKTGTGGNEQFF. Here the CDR3 DNA reads TGCGCCAGCAGCTTGGCCAAAACCGGGACAGGTGGGAATGAGCAGTTCTTC.

The CDR3 DNA is TGTGCCAGCAGCCCCGGAGCTCGTCTGAACACCGGGGAGCTGTTTTTT. This codes for CASSPGARLNTGELFF. The chain joins TRBV5-5 to TRBJ2-2, with D unclear. This CDR3 spans 16 amino acids. CDR1 SGHKS and CDR2 YYEKEE come from the germline V gene (reference sequence). The V gene lost 4 bases and the J gene lost 1 base, with 14 bases spanning the gap.

J is TRBJ2-5 and V is TRBV5-1, with 9 bases that match TRBD2. CDR1 is SGHRS and CDR2 is YFSETQ in the germline V gene. CDR3 length equals 15 residues. V was clipped by 3 bases and J by 2 bases; unmatched bases: 5. The CDR3 nucleotides are TGCGCCAGCAGCTCTAGCGGGGAGGAACAAGAGACCCAGTACTTC. Translation gives CASSSSGEEQETQYF. Combining the CDR3 with reference TRBV5-1 and TRBJ2-5 gives the whole variable domain KAGVTQTPRYLIKTRGQQVTLSCSPISGHRSVSWYQQTPGQGLQFLFEYFSETQRNKGNFPGRFSGRQFSNSRSEMNVSTLELGDSALYLCASSSSGEEQETQYFGPGTRLLVL.

This sequence joins TRBV23-1 and TRBJ1-1, with 7 bases lining up with TRBD1. TRBV23-1 is designated an ORF whose function remains uncertain. This CDR3 comprises 18 residues. V was pared by 4 bases and J by 0 bases, with 14 bases of the junction left unmatched. In nucleotides, the CDR3 is TGCGCCAGCAGTCCCCTTTTGGAAGTACAGGGGATGAACACTGAAGCTTTCTTT. Amino acid sequence: CASSPLLEVQGMNTEAFF.

The chain has TRBV7-6 and TRBJ2-2; 7 bases line up with TRBD1. Losses at the gene ends were 9 bases for V and 3 bases for J; bases not matched to a gene: 10. Per germline, CDR1 SGHVS and CDR2 FNYEAQ. There are 15 residues in the CDR3. In DNA form, the CDR3 reads TGTGCCAGTTCCAGACAGGGAGCGCACACCGGGGAGCTGTTTTTT. Protein sequence: CASSRQGAHTGELFF.

This chain joins TRBV6-5 and TRBJ1-3; perhaps TRBD1 as D (6 bases). V was shortened by 7 bases and J by 0 bases, with 10 bases between the two germline ends. This CDR3 has 14 amino acids. In germline, CDR1 is MNHEY, CDR2 SVGAGI. The DNA of the CDR3 is TGTGCCAGCACCGAGACAGGCTCTGGAAACACCATATATTTT. It encodes CASTETGSGNTIYF.

This chain connects TRBV7-2 to TRBJ1-6; 7 bases align to TRBD1. Germline V lookup: CDR1 SGHTA, CDR2 FQGNSA. V lost 4 bases, J lost 10 bases, and 4 bases stayed unmatched. This CDR3 comprises 13 residues. The CDR3 DNA reads as TGTGCCAGCAGCTCCCACAGGGGATCACCCCTCCACTTT. Its protein is CASSSHRGSPLHF. Full variable domain (remainder filled in from reference TRBV7-2 and TRBJ1-6): GAGVSQSPSNKVTEKGKDVELRCDPISGHTALYWYRQSLGQGLEFLIYFQGNSAPDKSGLPSDRFSAERTGGSVSTLTIQRTQQEDSAVYLCASSSHRGSPLHFGNGTRLTVT.

This clone was recorded a few times. DNA for the CDR3: TGTGCCAGCAGACCCTACAGGGGGCTTAGCACTGAAGCTTTCTTT. Its translation: CASRPYRGLSTEAFF. The chain combines TRBV5-6 with TRBJ1-1, with 9 bases aligning to TRBD1. The V and J ends lost 5 bases and 4 bases, in that order; junction bases with no gene match: 9. CDR3 length: 15 amino acids. In germline, CDR1 is SGHDT, CDR2 YYEEEE.

The chain carries TRBV28 and TRBJ1-2, with D possibly TRBD1 on 6 matching bases. There are 12 residues in the CDR3. Germline CDR1 is MDHEN and CDR2 is SYDVKM. Trimming left V 8 bases short and J 7 bases short, with 14 bases between. CDR3 region: CASRQDEAGYTF. The CDR3 DNA sequence: TGTGCCAGCCGACAGGATGAAGCTGGCTACACCTTC.

This chain links TRBV28 with TRBJ2-5; 10 bases are shared with TRBD1. Trimming removed 2 bases from V and 0 bases from J; junction bases left unmatched: 3. CDR3 size: 16 residues. Germline V gene sequence: CDR1 MDHEN, CDR2 SYDVKM. This CDR3 is CASSLGGTGDQETQYF. In DNA, the CDR3 is TGTGCCAGCAGTTTAGGCGGGACAGGGGACCAAGAGACCCAGTACTTC. The full variable domain, its missing parts supplied by reference TRBV28 and TRBJ2-5, is DVKVTQSSRYLVKRTGEKVFLECVQDMDHENMFWYRQDPGLGLRLIYFSYDVKMKEKGDIPEGYSVSREKKERFSLILESASTNQTSMYLCASSLGGTGDQETQYFGPGTRLLVL.

The rearrangement joins TRBV2 to TRBJ2-1, with a weak D call TRBD1 (6 bases). CDR1 and CDR2 (germline): SNHLY, FYNNEI. This CDR3 is built from 18 residues. V was clipped by 6 bases and J by 8 bases, with 29 bases between them. In DNA, the CDR3 is TGTGCCAGCAGGGGCCCCGTGTTAGCAGGACAGCCCCAGCATGAGCAGTTCTTC. As protein: CASRGPVLAGQPQHEQFF.

V is TRBV5-1 and J is TRBJ2-3; perhaps TRBD2 as D (7 bases). Trimming shortened V by 3 bases and J by 0 bases, and 11 bases separated the two germline ends. Germline V gene data show CDR1 as SGHRS and CDR2 as YFSETQ. There are 15 residues in the CDR3. CDR3 in DNA: TGCGCCAGCAGCTCTGCGGGGGCGAGCACAGATACGCAGTATTTT. Amino acid sequence: CASSSAGASTDTQYF.

The chain couples TRBV24-1 to TRBJ2-3; the D gene is possibly TRBD2 (5 bases). In germline, CDR1 is KGHDR, CDR2 SFDVKD. V was trimmed by 3 bases and J by 5 bases, leaving 11 bases between them. The CDR3 has 14 amino acids. CDR3 sequence reads: CATSDASSGDTQYF. The CDR3 DNA follows: TGTGCCACCAGTGATGCCTCAAGCGGAGATACGCAGTATTTT.

V usage is TRBV2 and J usage is TRBJ1-2, with 8 bases that match TRBD1. CDR1 and CDR2 from the germline V gene are SNHLY and FYNNEI. The CDR3 is made up of 14 amino acids. The junction had 4 bases not matched to a gene; V was cut back by 5 bases and J by 2 bases. This chain's CDR3 is CASSYTGGNYGYTF. CDR3 in DNA: TGTGCCAGCAGTTACACAGGGGGAAACTATGGCTACACCTTC.

The chain carries TRBV4-2 and TRBJ1-2, with 8 positions matching TRBD1. CDR3 length: 17 residues. V dropped 3 bases and J dropped 0; count of bases not matched to a gene: 9. Germline CDR1 LGHNA, CDR2 YNFKEQ. The CDR3 nucleotides read TGTGCCAGCAGCCAGAATCCGGGACAGGCTGCTAACTATGGCTACACCTTC. This codes for CASSQNPGQAANYGYTF.

The V gene is TRBV10-3, the J gene TRBJ1-2, with a weak D call TRBD1 (6 bases). The V end lost 2 bases, the J end lost 8 bases, and 9 bases lay between the germline ends. The germline gives CDR1 ENHRY, CDR2 SYGVKD. CDR3 length equals 12 residues. CDR3 loop: CAISEQGQGYTF. The DNA of the CDR3 is TGTGCCATCAGTGAGCAGGGGCAGGGCTACACCTTC.

The chain carries TRBV6-1 and TRBJ2-2, with TRBD1 identical over 8 bases. The V segment lost 0 bases and the J segment 6 bases; nucleotides outside the gene matches: 12. The CDR3 runs 18 residues. Germline V gene data show CDR1 as MNHNS and CDR2 as SASEGT. CDR3: CASSEAGFHRGFAGELFF. The CDR3 region has the DNA TGTGCCAGCAGTGAAGCGGGATTTCACAGGGGGTTCGCCGGGGAGCTGTTTTTT.

The rearrangement uses TRBV5-3 and TRBJ2-2; TRBD2 matches at 16 bases. TRBV5-3 is reported as an ORF; its role is uncertain. The CDR3 spans 19 residues. With V trimmed by 0 bases and J by 4 bases, 6 bases remained unmatched. The CDR3 DNA is TGTGCCAGAAGCTTGGATGGGACTAGCGGGAGGGCGCGCACCGGGGAGCTGTTTTTT. Its protein product is CARSLDGTSGRARTGELFF.

This chain connects TRBV20-1 to TRBJ1-1, with D tentatively TRBD1 (5 bases). This CDR3 contains 10 residues. Trimming shortened V by 6 bases and J by 3 bases, and 5 bases separated the two germline ends. Looked up from germline, CDR1 is DFQATT and CDR2 is SNEGSKA (reference sequence). CDR3 protein: CSARDTEAFF. The CDR3 DNA is TGCAGTGCCAGGGACACTGAAGCTTTCTTT.

The CDR3 spells CASSLTGGFNQPQHF. CDR3 sequence (DNA): TGTGCCAGCAGTTTGACGGGGGGCTTCAATCAGCCCCAGCATTTT. The genes are TRBV28 and TRBJ1-5; D perhaps matches TRBD1 (6 bases). V dropped 3 bases and J dropped 3 bases, with 12 bases sitting between them. Germline CDR1 is MDHEN and CDR2 is SYDVKM. The CDR3 runs to 15 residues.

The V call is TRBV7-8, the J call TRBJ2-7; 9 bases are a match to TRBD1. The V gene's germline CDR1 is SGHVS and CDR2 FQNEAQ. J was trimmed by 5 bases and V by 6 bases; bases with no gene match: 8. This CDR3 has 14 amino acids. CDR3 amino acids: CASSSRDRVNEQYV. The CDR3 nucleotides read TGTGCCAGCAGTTCCCGGGACAGGGTAAACGAGCAGTACGTC.